This T cell receptor (beta chain) was observed in a study of T cells in Graves' hyperthyroidism and ophthalmopathy. The length of the CDR3 is 13 residues. V was clipped by 3 bases and J by 7 bases; unmatched bases: 2. Germline V gene data show CDR1 as MDHEN and CDR2 as SYDVKM. For the diagnoses, clinical symptoms, serum thyroxine and TRAb, thyroid ultrasound and orbital computed tomography were used. Fresh 10 ml peripheral blood yielded PBMCs. Findings and limits, study-wide: The model foresaw ophthalmopathy a median around seven months prior to onset. By a 13 V-J model, ophthalmopathy was set apart from stable hyperthyroidism.

This clonotype was seen many times. Its antigen remains unknown. Amplification targeted TCR beta CDR3 regions from RNA transcripts. The HTBI primer set drove a first-round RT-PCR of the TCR CDR3. TCRdb processed the multiplex PCR reads anew with MiXCR; each CDR3 protein has one entry. The sample holds 300,000 to 450,000 distinct CDR3 sequences, under 15% seen once. The specimen was blood. The sequence came from a woman aged 18 to 35 with Graves' hyperthyroidism. J is TRBJ1-5 and V is TRBV28, with 8 bases that match TRBD1. CDR3 coding DNA: TGTGCCAGCAGTTTGGGACAGGTACAGCCCCAGCATTTT. Residues: CASSLGQVQPQHF.